This TCR beta chain was sequenced for a study of control samples from healthy donors and cancer patients. The CDR3 has 15 amino acids. The V gene's germline CDR1 is SGHKS and CDR2 YYEKEE (reference sequence). The trim removed 0 bases at V and 6 bases at J, leaving 5 bases unmatched. Sequencing was performed with immunoSEQ multiplex PCR; in TCRdb, only in-frame clones are kept and a portion is missing. The sample includes under 150,000 clones, roughly 90% of them seen just once. The clonotype was recovered from a man in his thirties or forties in good health. The source material was blood. The chain employs TRBV5-5 and TRBJ2-1; 8 bases match TRBD2. DNA of the CDR3: TGTGCCAGCAGCTTGGTGACTAGCGATTCCAATGAGCAGTTCTTC. Residues: CASSLVTSDSNEQFF.